A single sample is the source of the 32 T cell receptor beta chains below, sequenced in a study of T cells in Graves' hyperthyroidism and ophthalmopathy. Amplification yielded TCR beta CDR3 regions, with RNA transcripts as the source. First-round RT-PCR of the TCR CDR3 relied on the HTBI primer set. TCRdb ran MiXCR on the multiplex PCR reads and lists one entry per CDR3 protein. Among around 520,000 distinct CDR3 sequences listed, approximately 15% were seen once. Input material: blood. The receptors derive from a woman aged 18-35 years with Graves' hyperthyroidism.

The V and J genes are TRBV6-1 and TRBJ1-2, with D hard to call. The CDR3 length is 16 residues. The V gene lost 7 bases and the J gene lost 4 bases, with 22 bases spanning the gap. Germline V lookup: CDR1 MNHNS, CDR2 SASEGT. The chain's CDR3 is CASTYLSEVPGYGYTF. CDR3 DNA: TGTGCCAGCACATATCTATCGGAGGTACCGGGCTATGGCTACACCTTC.

In this sample, this clonotype turned up many times. The chain uses TRBV2 and TRBJ1-5; the D is unclear. CDR1 SNHLY and CDR2 FYNNEI come from the germline V gene. This CDR3 is built from 15 residues. Trimming pared 7 bases from V and 6 bases from J, leaving 19 bases between. Written as DNA, the CDR3 is TGTGCCAGCAAGTTACCTGCGGGTGACGGTCAGCCCCAGCATTTT. Its protein product is CASKLPAGDGQPQHF. Full variable domain (missing parts from reference TRBV2 and TRBJ1-5): EPEVTQTPSHQVTQMGQEVILRCVPISNHLYFYWYRQILGQKVEFLVSFYNNEISEKSEIFDDQFSVERPDGSNFTLKIRSTKLEDSAMYFCASKLPAGDGQPQHFGDGTRLSIL.

This clonotype has ten or more counts. The chain couples TRBV20-1 to TRBJ2-1; D might be TRBD2 (6 bases). CDR3 size: 11 residues. Trimming took 6 bases from V and 10 from J, leaving 13 bases between them. Looked up from germline, CDR1 is DFQATT and CDR2 is SNEGSKA (reference sequence). CDR3 in DNA: TGCAGTGCCCAGGGAGGAGGGGAGCAGTTCTTC. Its translation: CSAQGGGEQFF.

The V and J genes are TRBV30 and TRBJ2-5; 7 nucleotides agree with TRBD1. CDR1 is GTSNPN and CDR2 is SVGIG in the germline V gene (reference sequence). There are 14 residues in the CDR3. After removal of 3 bases from V and 2 bases from J, the junction contained 6 bases not matched to a gene. This CDR3 reads CAWSADRAQETQYF. CDR3 nucleotide sequence: TGTGCCTGGAGCGCCGACAGGGCACAAGAGACCCAGTACTTC.

There are many counts of this clonotype. The chain combines TRBV12-3 or TRBV12-4 with TRBJ1-1; maybe TRBD1 (6 bases). CDR3 length: 14 residues. Trimming pared 3 bases from V and 1 base from J, leaving 9 bases between. CDR3: CASSLGHSNTEAFF. The CDR3 nucleotides are TGTGCCAGCAGTTTGGGACATTCGAACACTGAAGCTTTCTTT.

This clonotype was found many times. V usage is TRBV5-8 and J usage is TRBJ1-2, with 7 bases matching TRBD1. The CDR3 is made up of 17 amino acids. After removal of 4 bases from V and 8 bases from J, the junction contained 20 bases not matched to a gene. Germline CDR1 and CDR2: SGHTS and YDEGEE. The CDR3 sequence is CASSVAPGQALGRGYTF. The CDR3, as DNA: TGTGCCAGCAGCGTTGCCCCCGGACAGGCCTTGGGGCGGGGCTACACCTTC.

This clonotype has at least ten counts. The V and J genes are TRBV7-9 and TRBJ2-3; 16 bases agree with TRBD2. Germline V lookup: CDR1 SEHNR, CDR2 FQNEAQ (reference sequence). This CDR3 comprises 20 residues. V dropped 5 bases and J dropped 2; count of bases not matched to a gene: 13. The CDR3 DNA reads TGTGCCAGCAGCGGCCAGGGACTAGCGGGAGGGCCGAGAGTCACAGATACGCAGTATTTT. As protein: CASSGQGLAGGPRVTDTQYF. Full variable domain (rest looked up from reference TRBV7-9 and TRBJ2-3): DTGVSQNPRHKITKRGQNVTFRCDPISEHNRLYWYRQTLGQGPEFLTYFQNEAQLEKSRLLSDRFSAERPKGSFSTLEIQRTEQGDSAMYLCASSGQGLAGGPRVTDTQYFGPGTRLTVL.

The J gene is TRBJ1-1, the V gene TRBV5-5, with D possibly matching TRBD1 (5 bases). CDR1 is SGHKS, CDR2 YYEKEE, per germline (reference sequence). Trimming left V 4 bases short and J 4 bases short, with 14 bases between. The CDR3 is made up of 14 amino acids. This CDR3 is CASSPPDGGTEAFF. DNA of the CDR3: TGTGCCAGCAGCCCGCCGGACGGGGGCACTGAAGCTTTCTTT.

In this sample, this clonotype turned up many times. The chain uses TRBV6-1 and TRBJ2-1, with 9 positions matching TRBD2. The V gene end was trimmed by 4 bases and the J gene end by 7 bases; junction bases not matched to a gene: 11. In germline, CDR1 is MNHNS, CDR2 SASEGT. The CDR3 is 16 residues long. CDR3 in DNA: TGTGCCAGCAGTGGGGGGTTTAGCGGGAGTAAGAATGAGCAGTTCTTC. Amino acids: CASSGGFSGSKNEQFF.

The genes are TRBV6-5 and TRBJ2-1, with 7 bases matching TRBD2. This CDR3 is built from 14 residues. The junction had 5 bases not matched to a gene; V was cut back by 2 bases and J by 7 bases. The germline CDR1 and CDR2 sequences are MNHEY and SVGAGI. CDR3 bases: TGTGCCAGCAGTTACGGGGGGGGAGTAAATGAGCAGTTCTTC. This codes for CASSYGGGVNEQFF.

V gene TRBV7-3 combines with J gene TRBJ2-1; D might be TRBD2 (5 bases). From germline, CDR1 is SGHTA and CDR2 FQGTGA. The CDR3 covers 15 residues. Deletions cut 2 bases from V and 4 bases from J, with 12 bases between. The CDR3 nucleotides read TGTGCCAGCAGCTTAGATCAGCGGACTTACAATGAGCAGTTCTTC. Translated: CASSLDQRTYNEQFF. The complete variable domain, with remaining parts taken from reference TRBV7-3 and TRBJ2-1, reads GAGVSQTPSNKVTEKGKYVELRCDPISGHTALYWYRQSLGQGPEFLIYFQGTGAADDSGLPNDRFFAVRPEGSVSTLKIQRTERGDSAVYLCASSLDQRTYNEQFFGPGTRLTVL.

This clonotype was recorded many times. The chain carries TRBV27 and TRBJ1-2; D remains ambiguous. The CDR3 has 12 amino acids. V was cut by 3 bases and J by 6 bases, with 8 bases left in between. Per germline, CDR1 MNHEY and CDR2 SMNVEV (reference sequence). CDR3 nucleotides: TGTGCCAGCAGTTTCCGAGGGCATGGCTACACCTTC. Protein: CASSFRGHGYTF.

This clonotype was observed a few times. This rearrangement joins TRBV7-9 to TRBJ2-1; 9 bases map to TRBD2. Trimming removed 1 base from V and 2 bases from J; junction bases left unmatched: 3. The CDR3 contains 16 residues. In germline, CDR1 is SEHNR, CDR2 FQNEAQ (reference sequence). CDR3 sequence: CASSLGLAAPYNEQFF. The CDR3 bases are TGTGCCAGCAGCTTAGGACTAGCGGCCCCCTACAATGAGCAGTTCTTC.

A few counts support this clonotype. V gene TRBV20-1 combines with J gene TRBJ2-1, with 7 bases aligning to TRBD1. CDR1 is DFQATT, CDR2 SNEGSKA, per germline (reference sequence). There are 14 residues in the CDR3. J was trimmed by 4 bases and V by 4 bases; bases with no gene match: 7. The CDR3 DNA is TGCAGTGCTAACCTCGACAGGGCTTACAATGAGCAGTTCTTC. Protein product: CSANLDRAYNEQFF.

In its sample, this clonotype was seen a few times. The genes are TRBV3-1 and TRBJ1-2, with D unresolved. V lost 1 base and J lost 0, with 15 bases in between. Looked up from germline, CDR1 is LGHDT and CDR2 is YNNKEL (reference sequence). This CDR3 contains 17 residues. The CDR3 spells CASSQVWVPWANYGYTF. CDR3 DNA sequence: TGTGCCAGCAGCCAAGTATGGGTGCCTTGGGCTAACTATGGCTACACCTTC.

On this clonotype itself: Since a much larger clone is just one base distant, this may be a read error. The rearrangement joins TRBV11-2 to TRBJ2-7, with 14 bases aligning to TRBD2. CDR1 and CDR2 (germline): SGHAT, FQNNGV. Trimming took 4 bases from V and 6 from J; bases not matched to a gene: 11. CDR3 size: 17 residues. CDR3 region: CASSSGTSGRRGAEQYF. CDR3 nucleotide sequence: TGTGCCAGCAGCTCCGGGACTAGCGGGAGAAGGGGCGCCGAGCAGTACTTC.

This clonotype showed up just a few times. The junction differs from germline at one of its ends, possibly a read error. This sequence joins TRBV11-2 and TRBJ2-3; possibly TRBD1 or TRBD2 for D (5 bases each). Germline CDR1 reads SGHAT; CDR2 reads FQNNGV. The CDR3 totals 16 residues. The DNA for the CDR3 is TGTGCCAGCAGTGAAGCGCTTCGGCGGGCCACAGGTACGCAGTATTTT. It specifies CASSEALRRATGTQYF.

The V call is TRBV5-1, the J call TRBJ1-2; 8 bases fit TRBD1. J was trimmed by 6 bases and V by 2 bases; bases with no gene match: 9. CDR1 is SGHRS and CDR2 is YFSETQ in the germline V gene. The CDR3 is 15 residues long. CDR3 nucleotides: TGCGCCAGCAGCTTCTACGGGACAGGTGCTAATGGCTACACCTTC. It encodes CASSFYGTGANGYTF.

The genes are TRBV19 and TRBJ1-1; D may be TRBD1 (5 bases). Looked up from germline, CDR1 is LNHDA and CDR2 is SQIVND (reference sequence). This CDR3 has 15 amino acids. V lost 0 bases to trimming and J lost 5 bases, with 13 bases between them. The CDR3 sequence: CASSIDRAQGTEAFF. In DNA form, the CDR3 reads TGTGCCAGTAGTATAGACAGGGCCCAAGGGACTGAAGCTTTCTTT.

This clonotype occurred many times. The chain joins TRBV5-8 to TRBJ1-6; maybe TRBD1 (6 bases). From germline, CDR1 is SGHTS and CDR2 YDEGEE. The V and J ends lost 6 bases and 0 bases respectively, with 16 bases between them. The CDR3 covers 17 residues. CDR3 loop: CASTPRGRSSYNSPLHF. DNA of the CDR3: TGTGCCAGCACACCGAGGGGGAGGAGCTCCTATAATTCACCCCTCCACTTT.

The rearrangement links TRBV10-3 to TRBJ2-1; D remains unclear. The CDR3 is made up of 11 amino acids. The V gene lost 11 bases and the J gene lost 6 bases, with 11 bases spanning the gap. CDR1 is ENHRY and CDR2 is SYGVKD in the germline V gene. The CDR3 region is CAVHSANEQFF. The CDR3 DNA reads as TGTGCCGTCCATTCTGCCAATGAGCAGTTCTTC.

V and J are TRBV6-1 and TRBJ1-6; TRBD1 is a possible D gene (5 bases). V was trimmed by 10 bases and J by 5 bases, leaving 21 bases between them. Germline lookup yields CDR1 MNHNS and CDR2 SASEGT. The CDR3 has 16 residues. The CDR3 here is CATYQGSNEDNSPLHF. Here the CDR3 DNA reads TGTGCCACCTACCAGGGAAGTAATGAAGATAATTCACCCCTCCACTTT.

This clonotype was detected many times. V usage is TRBV7-8 and J usage is TRBJ1-1, with D possibly being TRBD1 (5 bases). V was clipped by 5 bases and J by 1 base, with 11 bases between them. The CDR3 length is 14 residues. Germline assignment: CDR1 SGHVS and CDR2 FQNEAQ. The CDR3 region has the DNA TGTGCCAGCAGCACCAGGGAGGGGAACACTGAAGCTTTCTTT. Translated, it gives CASSTREGNTEAFF.

This clonotype was seen at least ten times. The genes are TRBV19 and TRBJ1-1; 8 bases are shared with TRBD1. J gave up 5 bases and V 7 bases, and 18 bases lay outside the gene matches. The CDR3 covers 17 residues. CDR1 is LNHDA and CDR2 is SQIVND in the germline V gene (reference sequence). CDR3 amino acids: CASKPGQADYWGTEAFF. The CDR3 DNA follows: TGTGCCAGTAAACCGGGACAGGCGGATTACTGGGGAACTGAAGCTTTCTTT.

This clonotype was found many times. The rearrangement joins TRBV2 to TRBJ2-5, with D uncertain. Germline V gene data show CDR1 as SNHLY and CDR2 as FYNNEI. Trimming left V 6 bases short and J 5 bases short, with 4 bases between. The CDR3 is made up of 10 amino acids. The CDR3: CASRMETQYF. The CDR3 coding sequence is TGTGCCAGCAGAATGGAGACCCAGTACTTC.

This clonotype turned up a few times. The V call is TRBV19, the J call TRBJ2-1; 11 bases match TRBD2. The CDR3 runs 15 residues. The V gene's germline CDR1 is LNHDA and CDR2 SQIVND (reference sequence). The V and J ends lost 5 bases and 10 bases, in that order; junction bases with no gene match: 10. CDR3 nucleotides: TGTGCCAGTAGTCCACTAGCGGGAGTGACTCGGGAGCAGTTCTTC. It specifies CASSPLAGVTREQFF.

This clonotype was counted ten times or more. The rearrangement links TRBV4-1 to TRBJ2-1, with TRBD2 matching 10 bases. V shed 1 base, J shed 9 bases, and the junction held 12 bases outside the gene matches. Germline V gene sequence: CDR1 MGHRA, CDR2 YSYEKL. This CDR3 has 17 amino acids. CDR3 loop: CASSQGPDSGRSGEQFF. In DNA form, the CDR3 reads TGCGCCAGCAGCCAAGGCCCCGATAGCGGGAGGTCGGGTGAGCAGTTCTTC.

This clonotype was found many times. The chain employs TRBV6-2 or TRBV6-3 and TRBJ2-1; 12 nucleotides agree with TRBD2. J was trimmed by 6 bases and V by 7 bases; bases with no gene match: 7. Looked up from germline, CDR1 is MNHEY and CDR2 is SVGEGT. CDR3 length equals 15 residues. CDR3 DNA: TGTGCCAGCACCCCCGGACTAGCGGGAACCAATGAGCAGTTCTTC. It specifies CASTPGLAGTNEQFF.

Comments on this clonotype: This may stem from a read error, because a much larger clone lies one nucleotide away. The chain links TRBV27 to TRBJ1-4; no definite D call. CDR1 and CDR2 from the germline V gene are MNHEY and SMNVEV (reference sequence). There are 15 residues in the CDR3. CDR3 nucleotides: TGTGCCAGCAGTTTCCAGAGGCCGTTAAATGAAAAACTGTCTTTT. It codes for CASSFQRPLNEKLSF.

This clonotype has only a few counts. The V and J genes are TRBV7-3 and TRBJ2-3; possible D gene TRBD2, 5 bases. This CDR3 comprises 16 residues. V was cut by 1 base and J by 2 bases, with 13 bases left in between. CDR1 and CDR2 from the germline V gene are SGHTA and FQGTGA. The CDR3 DNA sequence: TGTGCCAGCAGCTTAAGTGAGGGAGCCTCCACAGATACGCAGTATTTT. This codes for CASSLSEGASTDTQYF.

Ten or more counts support this clonotype. The chain has TRBV7-3 and TRBJ2-1, with TRBD2 matching over 13 bases. This CDR3 is built from 15 residues. The junction had 5 bases not matched to a gene; V was cut back by 5 bases and J by 7 bases. Germline V CDR1 and CDR2: SGHTA, FQGTGA. The CDR3 coding sequence is TGTGCCAGCAGCGTAGGACTAGCGGGAGAGAATGAGCAGTTCTTC. This encodes CASSVGLAGENEQFF.

The chain employs TRBV7-3 and TRBJ2-3; 9 nucleotides align to TRBD1. J lost 0 bases, V lost 5 bases, and 9 bases had no gene match. CDR3 length: 17 residues. Germline V lookup: CDR1 SGHTA, CDR2 FQGTGA. The CDR3 loop reads CASSVRRDRESTDTQYF. DNA for the CDR3: TGTGCCAGCAGCGTAAGGAGGGACAGGGAAAGCACAGATACGCAGTATTTT.